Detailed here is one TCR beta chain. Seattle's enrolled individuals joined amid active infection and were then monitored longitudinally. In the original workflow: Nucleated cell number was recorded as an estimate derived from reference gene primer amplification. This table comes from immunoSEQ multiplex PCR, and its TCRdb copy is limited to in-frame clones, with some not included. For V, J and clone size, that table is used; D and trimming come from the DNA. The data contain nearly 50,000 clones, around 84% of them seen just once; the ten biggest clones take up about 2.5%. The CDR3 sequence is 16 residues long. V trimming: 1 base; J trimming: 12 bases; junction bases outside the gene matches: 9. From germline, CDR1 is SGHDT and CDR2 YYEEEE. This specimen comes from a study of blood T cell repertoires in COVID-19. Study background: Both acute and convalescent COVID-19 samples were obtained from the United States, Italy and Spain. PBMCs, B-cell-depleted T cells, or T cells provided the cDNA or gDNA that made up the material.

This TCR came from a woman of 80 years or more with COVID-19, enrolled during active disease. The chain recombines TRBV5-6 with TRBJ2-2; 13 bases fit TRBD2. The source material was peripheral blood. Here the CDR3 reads CASSLKGLAGRTKLFF. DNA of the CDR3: TGTGCCAGCAGCTTGAAGGGACTAGCGGGGAGGACAAAGCTGTTTTTT.